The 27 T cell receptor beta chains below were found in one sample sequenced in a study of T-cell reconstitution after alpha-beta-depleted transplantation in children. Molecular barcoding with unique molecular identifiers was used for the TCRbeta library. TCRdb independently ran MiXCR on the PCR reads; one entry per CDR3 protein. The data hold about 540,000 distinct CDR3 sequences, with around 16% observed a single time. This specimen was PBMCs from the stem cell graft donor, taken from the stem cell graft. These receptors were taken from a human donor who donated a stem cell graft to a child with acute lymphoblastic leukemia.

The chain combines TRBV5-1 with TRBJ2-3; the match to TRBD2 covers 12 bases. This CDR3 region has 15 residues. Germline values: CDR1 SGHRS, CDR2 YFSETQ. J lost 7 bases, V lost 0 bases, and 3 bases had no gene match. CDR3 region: CASSLATSGSNTQYF. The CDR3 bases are TGCGCCAGCAGCTTGGCGACTAGCGGGAGTAATACGCAGTATTTT.

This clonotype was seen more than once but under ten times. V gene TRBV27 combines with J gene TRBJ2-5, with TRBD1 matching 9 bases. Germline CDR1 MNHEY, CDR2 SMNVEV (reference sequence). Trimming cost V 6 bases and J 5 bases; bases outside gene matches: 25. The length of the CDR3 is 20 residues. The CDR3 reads CASSPRGGVTGGGRRETQYF. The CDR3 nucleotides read TGTGCCAGCAGCCCCAGAGGAGGGGTGACAGGGGGTGGAAGGCGGGAGACCCAGTACTTC.

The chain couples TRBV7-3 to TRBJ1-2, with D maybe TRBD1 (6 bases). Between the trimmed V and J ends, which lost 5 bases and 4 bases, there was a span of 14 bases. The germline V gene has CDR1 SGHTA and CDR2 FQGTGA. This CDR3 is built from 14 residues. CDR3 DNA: TGTGCCAGCAGCCCGGGACATTCGGCCTATGGCTACACCTTC. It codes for CASSPGHSAYGYTF. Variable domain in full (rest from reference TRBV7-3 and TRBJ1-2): GAGVSQTPSNKVTEKGKYVELRCDPISGHTALYWYRQSLGQGPEFLIYFQGTGAADDSGLPNDRFFAVRPEGSVSTLKIQRTERGDSAVYLCASSPGHSAYGYTFGSGTRLTVV.

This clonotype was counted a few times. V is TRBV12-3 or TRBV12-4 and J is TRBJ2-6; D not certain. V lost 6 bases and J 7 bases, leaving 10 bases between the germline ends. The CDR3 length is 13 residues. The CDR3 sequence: CASSPRNANVLTF. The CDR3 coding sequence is TGTGCCAGCAGCCCGCGGAATGCCAACGTCCTGACTTTC.

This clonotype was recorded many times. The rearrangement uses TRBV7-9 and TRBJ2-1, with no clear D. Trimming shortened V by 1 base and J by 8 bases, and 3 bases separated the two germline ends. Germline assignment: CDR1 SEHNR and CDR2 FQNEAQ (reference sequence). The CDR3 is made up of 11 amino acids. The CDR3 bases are TGTGCCAGCAGCTTAGACGATGAGCAGTTCTTC. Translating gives CASSLDDEQFF.

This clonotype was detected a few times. The CDR3 DNA sequence: TGCGCCAGCAGCCCCCTCGATCCTCGCGAGCAGTACTTC. Its protein is CASSPLDPREQYF. The V and J genes are TRBV4-1 and TRBJ2-7; no firm D call. The CDR3 loop spans 13 amino acids. Trimming removed 4 bases at V and 6 bases at J, with 13 bases between. Germline V lookup: CDR1 MGHRA, CDR2 YSYEKL.

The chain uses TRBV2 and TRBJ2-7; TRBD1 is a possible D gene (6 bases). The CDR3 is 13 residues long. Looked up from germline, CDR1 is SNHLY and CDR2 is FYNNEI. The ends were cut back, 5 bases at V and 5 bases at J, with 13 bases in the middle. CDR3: CASSYRAGDEQYF. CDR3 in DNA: TGTGCCAGCAGTTACAGGGCCGGCGACGAGCAGTACTTC.

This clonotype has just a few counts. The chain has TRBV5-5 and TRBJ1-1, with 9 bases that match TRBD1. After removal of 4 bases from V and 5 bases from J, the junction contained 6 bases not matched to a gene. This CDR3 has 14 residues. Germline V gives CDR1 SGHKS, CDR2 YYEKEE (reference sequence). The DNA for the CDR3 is TGTGCCAGCAGCATAGGACAGGGGAGTACTGAAGCTTTCTTT. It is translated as CASSIGQGSTEAFF. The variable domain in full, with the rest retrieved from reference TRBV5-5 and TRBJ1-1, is DAGVTQSPTHLIKTRGQQVTLRCSPISGHKSVSWYQQVLGQGPQFIFQYYEKEERGRGNFPDRFSARQFPNYSSELNVNALLLGDSALYLCASSIGQGSTEAFFGQGTRLTVV.

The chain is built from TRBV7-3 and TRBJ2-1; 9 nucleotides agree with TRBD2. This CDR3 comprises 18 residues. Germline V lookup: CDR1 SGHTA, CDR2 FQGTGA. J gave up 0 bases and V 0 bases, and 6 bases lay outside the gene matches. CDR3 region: CASSLTALAGSSYNEQFF. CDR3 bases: TGTGCCAGCAGCTTAACGGCTCTAGCGGGAAGCTCCTACAATGAGCAGTTCTTC.

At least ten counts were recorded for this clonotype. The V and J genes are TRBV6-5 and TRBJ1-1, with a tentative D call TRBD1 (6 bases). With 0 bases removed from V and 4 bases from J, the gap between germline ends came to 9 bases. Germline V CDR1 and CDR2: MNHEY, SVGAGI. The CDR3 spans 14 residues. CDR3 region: CASSYSRGGTEAFF. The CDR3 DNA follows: TGTGCCAGCAGTTACTCTAGGGGGGGCACTGAAGCTTTCTTT.

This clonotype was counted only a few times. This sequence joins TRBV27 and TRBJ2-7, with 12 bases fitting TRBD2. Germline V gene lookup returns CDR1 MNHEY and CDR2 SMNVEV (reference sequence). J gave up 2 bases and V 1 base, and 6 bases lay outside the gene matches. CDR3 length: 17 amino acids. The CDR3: CASSLLAASGRAYEQYF. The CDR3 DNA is TGTGCCAGCAGTTTATTGGCGGCTAGCGGGAGGGCCTACGAGCAGTACTTC.

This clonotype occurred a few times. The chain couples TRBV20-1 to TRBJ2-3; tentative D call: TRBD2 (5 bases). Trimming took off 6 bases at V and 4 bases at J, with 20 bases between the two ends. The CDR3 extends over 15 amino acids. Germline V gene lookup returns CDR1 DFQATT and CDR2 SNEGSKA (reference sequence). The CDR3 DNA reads TGCAGTGCCCACAACCCGGGTCGGGAATCAGATACGCAGTATTTT. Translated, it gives CSAHNPGRESDTQYF.

In DNA form, the CDR3 reads TGTGCCACCAGTGCAGGACAGGGGTATGGCTACACCTTC. It codes for CATSAGQGYGYTF. The chain combines TRBV24-1 with TRBJ1-2, with 9 bases identical to TRBD1. Germline V lookup: CDR1 KGHDR, CDR2 SFDVKD. The length of the CDR3 is 13 residues. After removal of 5 bases from V and 5 bases from J, the junction contained 2 bases not matched to a gene.

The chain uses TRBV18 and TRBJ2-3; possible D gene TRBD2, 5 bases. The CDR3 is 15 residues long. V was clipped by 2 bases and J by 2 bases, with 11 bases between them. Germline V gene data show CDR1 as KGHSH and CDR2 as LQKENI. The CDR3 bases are TGTGCCAGCTCACCATGGCAGCGGAACACAGATACGCAGTATTTT. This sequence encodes CASSPWQRNTDTQYF.

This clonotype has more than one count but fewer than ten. CDR3 sequence: CASSGGWTSQETQYF. In DNA, the CDR3 is TGTGCCAGCAGCGGTGGGTGGACTAGCCAGGAGACCCAGTACTTC. The rearrangement links TRBV27 to TRBJ2-5, with 8 bases aligning to TRBD2. Germline CDR1 and CDR2: MNHEY and SMNVEV (reference sequence). The CDR3 loop spans 15 amino acids. Trimming cost V 6 bases and J 5 bases; bases outside gene matches: 11.

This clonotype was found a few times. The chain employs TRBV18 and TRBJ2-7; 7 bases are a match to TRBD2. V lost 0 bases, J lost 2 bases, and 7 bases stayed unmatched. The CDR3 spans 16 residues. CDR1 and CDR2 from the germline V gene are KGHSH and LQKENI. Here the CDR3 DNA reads TGTGCCAGCTCACCACCGTTGGGGGGACTAACCTACGAGCAGTACTTC. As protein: CASSPPLGGLTYEQYF. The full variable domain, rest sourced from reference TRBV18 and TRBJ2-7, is NAGVMQNPRHLVRRRGQEARLRCSPMKGHSHVYWYRQLPEEGLKFMVYLQKENIIDESGMPKERFSAEFPKEGPSILRIQQVVRGDSAAYFCASSPPLGGLTYEQYFGPGTRLTVT.

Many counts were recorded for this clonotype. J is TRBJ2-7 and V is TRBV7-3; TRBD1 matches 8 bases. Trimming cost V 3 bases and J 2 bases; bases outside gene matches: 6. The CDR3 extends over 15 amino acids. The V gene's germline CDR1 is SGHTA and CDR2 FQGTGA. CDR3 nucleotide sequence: TGTGCCAGCAGCTTTGGCACAGGGGGTCCCTACGAGCAGTACTTC. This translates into CASSFGTGGPYEQYF.

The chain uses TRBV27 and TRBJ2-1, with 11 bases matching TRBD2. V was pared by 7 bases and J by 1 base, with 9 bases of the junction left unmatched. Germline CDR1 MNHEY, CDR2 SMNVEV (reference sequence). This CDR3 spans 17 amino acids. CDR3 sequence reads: CASTSLLAGVSYNEQFF. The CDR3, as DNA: TGTGCCAGCACTTCTCTACTAGCGGGAGTTTCCTACAATGAGCAGTTCTTC.

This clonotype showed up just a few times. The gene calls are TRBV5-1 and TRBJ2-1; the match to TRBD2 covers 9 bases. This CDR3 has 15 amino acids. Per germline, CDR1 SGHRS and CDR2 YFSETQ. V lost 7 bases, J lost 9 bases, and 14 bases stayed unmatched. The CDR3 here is CASGEWTSALGEQFF. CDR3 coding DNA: TGCGCCAGCGGAGAATGGACTAGCGCGCTGGGTGAGCAGTTCTTC. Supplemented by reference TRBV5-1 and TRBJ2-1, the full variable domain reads KAGVTQTPRYLIKTRGQQVTLSCSPISGHRSVSWYQQTPGQGLQFLFEYFSETQRNKGNFPGRFSGRQFSNSRSEMNVSTLELGDSALYLCASGEWTSALGEQFFGPGTRLTVL.

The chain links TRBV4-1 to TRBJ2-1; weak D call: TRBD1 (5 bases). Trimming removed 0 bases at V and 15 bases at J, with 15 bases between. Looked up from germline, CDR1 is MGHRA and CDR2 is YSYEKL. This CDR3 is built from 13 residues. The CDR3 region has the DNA TGCGCCAGCAGCCAAGATTGGGGAAGCAGGGTGTTCTTC. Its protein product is CASSQDWGSRVFF.

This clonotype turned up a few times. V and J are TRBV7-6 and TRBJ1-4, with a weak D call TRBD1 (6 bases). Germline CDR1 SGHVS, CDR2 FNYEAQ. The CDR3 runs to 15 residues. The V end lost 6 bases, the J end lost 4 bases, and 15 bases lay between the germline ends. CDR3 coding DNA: TGTGCCAGCAGTCCGGGACATCCAGTTAATGAAAAACTGTTTTTT. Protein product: CASSPGHPVNEKLFF.

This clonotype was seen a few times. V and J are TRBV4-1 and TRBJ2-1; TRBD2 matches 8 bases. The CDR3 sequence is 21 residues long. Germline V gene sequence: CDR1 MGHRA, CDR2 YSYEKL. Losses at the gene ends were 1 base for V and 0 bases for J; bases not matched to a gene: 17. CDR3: CASSQAPWRKRGGSSYNEQFF. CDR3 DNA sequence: TGCGCCAGCAGCCAAGCGCCCTGGAGGAAGCGCGGGGGGAGCTCCTACAATGAGCAGTTCTTC.

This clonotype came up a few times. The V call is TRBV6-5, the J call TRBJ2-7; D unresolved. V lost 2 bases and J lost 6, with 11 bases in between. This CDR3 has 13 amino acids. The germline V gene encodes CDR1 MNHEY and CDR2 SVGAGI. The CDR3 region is CASSYPGGPEQYF. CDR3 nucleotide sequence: TGTGCCAGCAGTTACCCCGGTGGGCCCGAGCAGTACTTC.

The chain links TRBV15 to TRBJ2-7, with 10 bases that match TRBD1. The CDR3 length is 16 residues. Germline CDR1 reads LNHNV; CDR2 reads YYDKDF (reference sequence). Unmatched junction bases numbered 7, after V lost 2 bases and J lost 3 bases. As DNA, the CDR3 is TGTGCCACCAGCAGATTGGCCGGGACAGGGGTCTACGAGCAGTACTTC. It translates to CATSRLAGTGVYEQYF.

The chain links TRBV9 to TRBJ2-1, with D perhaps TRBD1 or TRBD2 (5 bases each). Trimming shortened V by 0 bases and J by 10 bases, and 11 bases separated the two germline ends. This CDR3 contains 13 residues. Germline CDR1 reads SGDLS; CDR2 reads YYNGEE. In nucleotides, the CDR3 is TGTGCCAGCAGCGTAGTAAGCGAGGGGGAGCAGTTCTTC. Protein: CASSVVSEGEQFF.

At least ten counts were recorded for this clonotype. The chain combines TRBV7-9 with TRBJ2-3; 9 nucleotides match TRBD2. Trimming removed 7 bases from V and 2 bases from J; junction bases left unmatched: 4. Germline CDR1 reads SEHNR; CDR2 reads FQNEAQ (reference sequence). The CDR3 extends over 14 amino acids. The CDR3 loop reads CASNAGGATDTQYF. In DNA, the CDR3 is TGTGCCAGCAACGCGGGGGGGGCCACAGATACGCAGTATTTT.

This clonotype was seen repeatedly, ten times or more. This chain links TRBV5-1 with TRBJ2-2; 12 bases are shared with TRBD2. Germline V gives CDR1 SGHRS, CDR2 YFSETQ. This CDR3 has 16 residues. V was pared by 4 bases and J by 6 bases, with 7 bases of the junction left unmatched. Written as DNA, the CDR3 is TGCGCCAGCAGCCGCCTAGCGGGAGGGCCAGCCGGGGAGCTGTTTTTT. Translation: CASSRLAGGPAGELFF.